This T cell receptor (beta chain) was captured in a study of blood T cell repertoires in COVID-19. Across the study: Donors in the United States, Italy and Spain gave samples during acute or convalescent COVID-19.

The V gene's germline CDR1 is KGHSH and CDR2 LQKENI. V was shortened by 3 bases and J by 4 bases, with 12 bases between the two germline ends. This CDR3 is 15 amino acids long. Per the original methods: Cell counts per sample came from amplifying reference gene primers. Using immunoSEQ multiplex PCR, the repertoire was profiled, and TCRdb retains in-frame clones only, with some absent. That table is the source of V, J and clone size, and D and trimming were worked out from the DNA. The sample contains fewer than 350,000 clones, roughly nine tenths of which appear only once. One Seattle source followed patients from active infection through their disease course.

The gene calls are TRBV18 and TRBJ2-2, with unresolved D. This TCR was recovered from a woman aged 55-69 years with COVID-19, enrolled during active disease. Sequencing was performed on peripheral blood. The CDR3 DNA sequence: TGTGCCAGCTCACCGGGCAGGCGAGCCACCGGGGAGCTGTTTTTT. This sequence encodes CASSPGRRATGELFF. Filled out from reference TRBV18 and TRBJ2-2, the complete variable domain reads NAGVMQNPRHLVRRRGQEARLRCSPMKGHSHVYWYRQLPEEGLKFMVYLQKENIIDESGMPKERFSAEFPKEGPSILRIQQVVRGDSAAYFCASSPGRRATGELFFGEGSRLTVL.